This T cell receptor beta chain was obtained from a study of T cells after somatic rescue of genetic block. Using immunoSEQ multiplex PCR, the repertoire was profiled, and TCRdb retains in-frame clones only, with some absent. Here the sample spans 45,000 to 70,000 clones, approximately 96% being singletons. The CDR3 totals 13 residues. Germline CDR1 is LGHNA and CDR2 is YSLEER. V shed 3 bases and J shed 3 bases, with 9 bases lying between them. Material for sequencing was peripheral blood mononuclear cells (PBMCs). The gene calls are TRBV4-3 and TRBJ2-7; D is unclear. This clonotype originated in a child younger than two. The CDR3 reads CASSQSVDYEQYF. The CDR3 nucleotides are TGCGCCAGCAGCCAGTCGGTTGACTACGAGCAGTACTTC.